The T cell receptor (beta chain) described here comes from a study of blood T cell repertoires in COVID-19 (TCRdb year 2020). Regarding the study in general: Samples from collaborators originated in the United States, Italy and Spain and spanned both the acute and convalescent phases of COVID-19. The material from the prospective study consisted of cDNA or gDNA derived from T cells, B-cell-depleted T cells, or PBMCs. The dataset comprised deeply sampled blood TCRbeta repertoires from subjects exposed to, actively infected with, or recovered from COVID-19. The repertoires were made available in a free public database intended to serve as a resource for research on the immune response to SARS-CoV-2. Samples came from the ongoing ImmuneRACE study (first 160 participants) plus 1,254 subjects from 6 global collaborators. Sample metadata almost always included a de-identified subject ID, COVID-19 status, age in years and sex. HLA class I and class II types, where available, came from metadata supplied by the sample provider rather than from assay-based typing. What the authors observed across the whole study: The amount of clinical and demographic metadata varied by source and participant and was provided uncurated.

Taken from the germline V gene, the CDR1 and CDR2 loops are SGDLS and YYNGEE. The CDR3 spans 11 residues, from the cysteine through the phenylalanine. Only CDR3 DNA remains: 33 bases, in frame from the first base. The junction shows trimming of 7 bases on V and 2 bases on J, and the gene matches do not reach 0 bases of it. The immunoSEQ Assay, a bias-controlled multiplex PCR, was used to amplify TCRbeta CDR3 regions from genomic DNA. The source study handled its data this way. Within the assay, amplification of reference gene primers was used to estimate how many nucleated cells each sample contained. To quantify the absolute abundance of each unique TCRbeta CDR3 rearrangement, sequence reads were collapsed and filtered. Productive Simpson clonality was computed per sample as the square root of Simpson's diversity index over productive rearrangements. TCRdb limited this immuneACCESS table to in-frame rearrangements with V and J called. A share of clones is missing; checked studies link under half to unresolved V genes, and the rest is unexplained. That table gives V, J and clone size, and the DNA gave D and trimming. In this sample the table shows 130,000 or so clones, 77% of which occur a single time. The biggest ten clones account for roughly 7.3% of the sample.

Each collaborating institution followed its own protocols to collect whole blood in K2EDTA tubes. For TCRbeta analysis, collaborators shipped samples in one of three forms: frozen whole blood, isolated PBMCs, or DNA extracted from either of those sample types. With regard to this clone: What this receptor recognizes is not known. It has no much larger one-base neighbor in the sample; base qualities were not kept.

This TCR was sampled from a human donor in a cohort sampled during active COVID-19. The sequence joins TRBV9 to TRBJ2-7, with 7 central nucleotides matching TRBD1. The sequencing sample was made of peripheral blood. The sequence in DNA is TGTGCCAGCGGGACAGCCTACGAGCAGTACTTC. Its translation is CASGTAYEQYF.